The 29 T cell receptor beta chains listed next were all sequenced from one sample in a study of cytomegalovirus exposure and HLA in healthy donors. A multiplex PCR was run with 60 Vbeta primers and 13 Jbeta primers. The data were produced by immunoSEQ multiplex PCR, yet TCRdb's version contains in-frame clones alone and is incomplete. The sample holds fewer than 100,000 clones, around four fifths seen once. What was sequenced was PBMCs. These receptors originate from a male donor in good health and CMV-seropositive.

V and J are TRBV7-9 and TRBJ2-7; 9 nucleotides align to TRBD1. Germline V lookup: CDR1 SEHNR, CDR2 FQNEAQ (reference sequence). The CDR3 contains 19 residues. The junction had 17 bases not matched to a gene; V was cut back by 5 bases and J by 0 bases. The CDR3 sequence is CASSLPRDRARTSSYEQYF. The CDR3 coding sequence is TGTGCCAGCAGCCTACCCCGGGACAGGGCCCGGACAAGCTCCTACGAGCAGTACTTC. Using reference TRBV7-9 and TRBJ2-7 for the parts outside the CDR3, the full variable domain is DTGVSQNPRHKITKRGQNVTFRCDPISEHNRLYWYRQTLGQGPEFLTYFQNEAQLEKSRLLSDRFSAERPKGSFSTLEIQRTEQGDSAMYLCASSLPRDRARTSSYEQYFGPGTRLTVT.

The CDR3 region is CASSPVSTPGVPYEQYF. As DNA, the CDR3 is TGTGCCAGCAGTCCAGTCTCGACCCCGGGAGTACCCTACGAGCAGTACTTC. The chain couples TRBV28 to TRBJ2-7, with D possibly matching TRBD2 (6 bases). The CDR3 contains 17 residues. CDR1 is MDHEN and CDR2 is SYDVKM in the germline V gene. V lost 5 bases, J lost 2 bases, and 22 bases lay in between.

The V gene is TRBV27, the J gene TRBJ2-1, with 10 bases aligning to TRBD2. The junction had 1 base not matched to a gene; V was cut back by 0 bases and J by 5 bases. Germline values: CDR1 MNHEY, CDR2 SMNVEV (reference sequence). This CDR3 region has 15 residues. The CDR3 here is CASSLSLAGDNEQFF. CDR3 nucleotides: TGTGCCAGCAGTTTATCCCTAGCGGGAGACAATGAGCAGTTCTTC.

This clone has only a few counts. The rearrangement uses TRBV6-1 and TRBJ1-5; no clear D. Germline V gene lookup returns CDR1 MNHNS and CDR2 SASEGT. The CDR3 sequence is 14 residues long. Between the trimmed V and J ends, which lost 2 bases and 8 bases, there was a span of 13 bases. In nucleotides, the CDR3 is TGTGCCAGCAGTGAATTGTCCTTTAATAAGCCCCAGCATTTT. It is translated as CASSELSFNKPQHF.

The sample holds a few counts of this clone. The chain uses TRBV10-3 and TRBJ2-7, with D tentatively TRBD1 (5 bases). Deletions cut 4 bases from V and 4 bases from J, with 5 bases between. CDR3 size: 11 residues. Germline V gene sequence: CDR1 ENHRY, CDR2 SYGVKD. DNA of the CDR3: TGTGCCATCAGTGGACAGTACGAGCAGTACTTC. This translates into CAISGQYEQYF.

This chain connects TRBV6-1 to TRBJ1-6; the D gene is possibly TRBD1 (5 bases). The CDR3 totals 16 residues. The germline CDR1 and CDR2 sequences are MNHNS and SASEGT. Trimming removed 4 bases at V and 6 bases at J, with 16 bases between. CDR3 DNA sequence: TGTGCCAGCAGTGGTGGGGCCCGGGCGGTTAATTCACCCCTCCACTTT. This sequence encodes CASSGGARAVNSPLHF.

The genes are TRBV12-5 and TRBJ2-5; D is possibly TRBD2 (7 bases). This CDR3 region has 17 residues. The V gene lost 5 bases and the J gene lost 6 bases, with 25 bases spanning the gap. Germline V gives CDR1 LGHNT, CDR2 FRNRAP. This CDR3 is CASGPVPTGAGVKTQYF. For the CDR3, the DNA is TGTGCTAGTGGTCCGGTACCAACGGGGGCGGGAGTAAAGACCCAGTACTTC.

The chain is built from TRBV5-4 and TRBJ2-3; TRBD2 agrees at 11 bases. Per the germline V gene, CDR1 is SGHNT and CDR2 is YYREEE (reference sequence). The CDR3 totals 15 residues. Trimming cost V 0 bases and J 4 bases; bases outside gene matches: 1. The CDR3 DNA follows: TGTGCCAGCAGCTTGGCTAGCGGGAGGCCAGATACGCAGTATTTT. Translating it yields CASSLASGRPDTQYF.

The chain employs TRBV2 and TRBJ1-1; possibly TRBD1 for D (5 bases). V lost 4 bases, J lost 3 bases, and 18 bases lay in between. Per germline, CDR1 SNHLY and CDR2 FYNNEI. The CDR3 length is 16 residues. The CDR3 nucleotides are TGTGCCAGCAGTGTAGGAAAGGGCTGGGGGGACACTGAAGCTTTCTTT. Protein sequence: CASSVGKGWGDTEAFF.

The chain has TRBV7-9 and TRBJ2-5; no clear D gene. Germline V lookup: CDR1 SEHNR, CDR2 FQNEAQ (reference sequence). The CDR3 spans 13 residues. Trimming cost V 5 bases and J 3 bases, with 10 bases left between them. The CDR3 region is CASSVDSEETQYF. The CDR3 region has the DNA TGTGCCAGCAGCGTAGACTCGGAAGAGACCCAGTACTTC.

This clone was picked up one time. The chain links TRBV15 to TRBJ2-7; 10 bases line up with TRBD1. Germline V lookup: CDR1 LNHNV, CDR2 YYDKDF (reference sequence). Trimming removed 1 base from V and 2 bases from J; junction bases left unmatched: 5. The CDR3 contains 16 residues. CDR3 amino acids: CATSRGQGQGTYEQYF. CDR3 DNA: TGTGCCACCAGCAGAGGTCAGGGACAGGGGACCTACGAGCAGTACTTC. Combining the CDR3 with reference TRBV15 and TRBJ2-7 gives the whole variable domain DAMVIQNPRYQVTQFGKPVTLSCSQTLNHNVMYWYQQKSSQAPKLLFHYYDKDFNNEADTPDNFQSRRPNTSFCFLDIRSPGLGDTAMYLCATSRGQGQGTYEQYFGPGTRLTVT.

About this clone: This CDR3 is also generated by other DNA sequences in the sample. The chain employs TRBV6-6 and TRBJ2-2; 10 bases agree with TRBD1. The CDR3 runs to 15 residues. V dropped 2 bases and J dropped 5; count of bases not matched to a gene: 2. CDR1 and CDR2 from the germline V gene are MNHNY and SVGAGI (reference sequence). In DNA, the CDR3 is TGTGCCAGCAGTTACAGGACAGGGGGGACCGGGGAGCTGTTTTTT. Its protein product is CASSYRTGGTGELFF.

CDR3 sequence (DNA): TGTGCCAGTAGTACCAAGGACAGGGTCTATAATTCACCCCTCCACTTT. This gives the protein CASSTKDRVYNSPLHF. This sequence joins TRBV19 and TRBJ1-6; TRBD1 agrees at 8 bases. V gave up 4 bases and J gave up 3 bases; unmatched junction bases: 5. The CDR3 sequence is 16 residues long. The germline gives CDR1 LNHDA, CDR2 SQIVND (reference sequence). Complete variable domain (other parts from reference TRBV19 and TRBJ1-6): DGGITQSPKYLFRKEGQNVTLSCEQNLNHDAMYWYRQDPGQGLRLIYYSQIVNDFQKGDIAEGYSVSREKKESFPLTVTSAQKNPTAFYLCASSTKDRVYNSPLHFGNGTRLTVT.

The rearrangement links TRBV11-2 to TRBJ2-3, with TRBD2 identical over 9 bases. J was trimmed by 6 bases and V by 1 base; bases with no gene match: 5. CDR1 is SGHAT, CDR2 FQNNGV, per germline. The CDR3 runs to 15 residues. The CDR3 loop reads CASSLALLAGDTQYF. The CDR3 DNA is TGTGCCAGCAGCTTAGCCCTCCTAGCGGGGGATACGCAGTATTTT.

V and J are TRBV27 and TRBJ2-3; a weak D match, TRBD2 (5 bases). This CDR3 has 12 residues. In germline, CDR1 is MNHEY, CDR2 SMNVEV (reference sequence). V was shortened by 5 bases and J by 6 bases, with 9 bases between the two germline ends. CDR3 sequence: CASSPRVDTQYF. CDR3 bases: TGTGCCAGCAGTCCGCGGGTCGATACGCAGTATTTT.

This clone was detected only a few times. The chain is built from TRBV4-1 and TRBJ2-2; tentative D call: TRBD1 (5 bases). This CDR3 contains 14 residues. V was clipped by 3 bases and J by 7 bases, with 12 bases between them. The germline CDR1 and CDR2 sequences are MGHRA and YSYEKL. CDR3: CASSQALGVGELFF. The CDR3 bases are TGCGCCAGCAGCCAGGCCTTAGGGGTCGGGGAGCTGTTTTTT.

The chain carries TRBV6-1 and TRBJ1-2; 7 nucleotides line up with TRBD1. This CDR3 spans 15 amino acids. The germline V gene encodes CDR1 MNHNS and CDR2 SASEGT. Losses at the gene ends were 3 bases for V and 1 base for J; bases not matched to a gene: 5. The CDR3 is CASSEDRSLNYGYTF. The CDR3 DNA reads TGTGCCAGCAGTGAGGACAGGTCGCTTAACTATGGCTACACCTTC.

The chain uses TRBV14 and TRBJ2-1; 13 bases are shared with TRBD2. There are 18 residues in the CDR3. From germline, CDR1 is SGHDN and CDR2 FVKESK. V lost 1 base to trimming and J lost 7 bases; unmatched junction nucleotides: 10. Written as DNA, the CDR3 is TGTGCCAGCAGCCAAGGACCGGGACTAGCGGGATATCTGAATGAGCAGTTCTTC. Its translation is CASSQGPGLAGYLNEQFF.

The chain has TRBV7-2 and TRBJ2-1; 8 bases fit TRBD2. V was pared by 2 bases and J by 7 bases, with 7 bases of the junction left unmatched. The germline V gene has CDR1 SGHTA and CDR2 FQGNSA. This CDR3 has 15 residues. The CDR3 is CASSLLIAGMNEQFF. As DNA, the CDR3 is TGTGCCAGCAGCTTATTGATAGCGGGAATGAATGAGCAGTTCTTC.

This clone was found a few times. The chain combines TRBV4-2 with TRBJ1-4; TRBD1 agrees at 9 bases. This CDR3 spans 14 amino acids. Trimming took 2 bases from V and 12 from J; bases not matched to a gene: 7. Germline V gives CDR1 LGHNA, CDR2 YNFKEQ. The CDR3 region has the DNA TGTGCCAGCAGCCAACTTAACCGGGACAGGGAACTGTTTTTT. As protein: CASSQLNRDRELFF.

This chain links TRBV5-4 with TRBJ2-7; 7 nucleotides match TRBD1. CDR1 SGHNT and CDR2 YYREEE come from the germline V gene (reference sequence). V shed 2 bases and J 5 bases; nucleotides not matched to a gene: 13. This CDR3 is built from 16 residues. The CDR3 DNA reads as TGTGCCAGCAGCTTTAAGGTAACGGGACAGCTGGACGAGCAGTACTTC. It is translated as CASSFKVTGQLDEQYF.

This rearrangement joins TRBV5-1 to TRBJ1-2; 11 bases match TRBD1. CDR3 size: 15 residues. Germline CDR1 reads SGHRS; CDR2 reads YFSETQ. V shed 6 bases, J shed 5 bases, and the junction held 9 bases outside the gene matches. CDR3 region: CASKGGQGAYYGYTF. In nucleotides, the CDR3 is TGCGCCAGCAAGGGAGGACAGGGGGCTTATTATGGCTACACCTTC.

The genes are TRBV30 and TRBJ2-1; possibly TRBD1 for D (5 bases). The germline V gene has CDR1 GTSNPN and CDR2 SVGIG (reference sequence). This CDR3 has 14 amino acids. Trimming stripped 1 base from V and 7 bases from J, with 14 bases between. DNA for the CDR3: TGTGCCTGGAGTGCCACGGACACCTTGAATGAGCAGTTCTTC. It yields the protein CAWSATDTLNEQFF.

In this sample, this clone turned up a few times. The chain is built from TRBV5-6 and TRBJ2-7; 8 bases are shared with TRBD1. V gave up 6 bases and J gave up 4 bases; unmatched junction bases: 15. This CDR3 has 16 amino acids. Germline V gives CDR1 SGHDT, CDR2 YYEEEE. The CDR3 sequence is CASTTFRTGLRYEQYF. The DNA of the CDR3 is TGTGCCAGCACCACTTTTCGGACAGGGCTTCGATACGAGCAGTACTTC.

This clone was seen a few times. The CDR3 loop is CAWRRVTNEKLFF. The CDR3 region has the DNA TGTGCCTGGAGGCGGGTAACTAATGAAAAACTGTTTTTT. The V and J genes are TRBV30 and TRBJ1-4; D is ambiguous. Trimming shortened V by 3 bases and J by 1 base, and 6 bases separated the two germline ends. This CDR3 has 13 residues. Germline V lookup: CDR1 GTSNPN, CDR2 SVGIG (reference sequence).

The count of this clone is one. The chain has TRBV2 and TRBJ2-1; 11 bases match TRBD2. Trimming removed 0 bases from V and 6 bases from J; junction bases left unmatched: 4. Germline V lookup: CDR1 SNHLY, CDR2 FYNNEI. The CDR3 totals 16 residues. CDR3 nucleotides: TGTGCCAGCAGTGAAGCGCTGGGACTAGCGGCCAATGAGCAGTTCTTC. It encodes CASSEALGLAANEQFF. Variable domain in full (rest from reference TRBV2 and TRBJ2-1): EPEVTQTPSHQVTQMGQEVILRCVPISNHLYFYWYRQILGQKVEFLVSFYNNEISEKSEIFDDQFSVERPDGSNFTLKIRSTKLEDSAMYFCASSEALGLAANEQFFGPGTRLTVL.

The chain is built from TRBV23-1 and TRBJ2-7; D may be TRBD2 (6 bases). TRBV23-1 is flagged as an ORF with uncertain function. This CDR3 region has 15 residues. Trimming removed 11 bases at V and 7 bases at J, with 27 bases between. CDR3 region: CAATQGTWEVEEQYF. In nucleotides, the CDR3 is TGCGCCGCCACTCAAGGGACGTGGGAGGTCGAGGAGCAGTACTTC.

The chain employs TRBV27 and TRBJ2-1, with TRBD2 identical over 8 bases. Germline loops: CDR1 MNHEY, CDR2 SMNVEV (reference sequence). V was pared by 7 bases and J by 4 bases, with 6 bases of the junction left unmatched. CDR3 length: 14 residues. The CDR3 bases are TGTGCCAGCAAACCCATAGCGGGATACAATGAGCAGTTCTTC. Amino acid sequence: CASKPIAGYNEQFF.

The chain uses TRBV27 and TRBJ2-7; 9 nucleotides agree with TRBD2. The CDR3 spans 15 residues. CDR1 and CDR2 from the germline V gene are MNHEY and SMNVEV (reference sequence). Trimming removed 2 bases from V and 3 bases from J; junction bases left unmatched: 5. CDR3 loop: CASSLNLAGSYEQYF. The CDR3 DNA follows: TGTGCCAGCAGTTTAAACCTAGCGGGAAGCTACGAGCAGTACTTC.